This T cell receptor (beta chain) was recovered during a study of blood T cell repertoires in COVID-19. In the original workflow: Estimates of nucleated cell counts were drawn from the amplification of reference gene primers. This table comes from immunoSEQ multiplex PCR, and its TCRdb copy is limited to in-frame clones, with some not included. Clonal size and the V and J genes are those of that table, whereas D and trimming came from the DNA. Of roughly 290,000 clones in the sample, around 91% are singletons; the top ten hold approximately 12%. Trimming removed 2 bases from V and 7 bases from J, with 17 bases in between. There are 16 residues in the CDR3. Germline V CDR1 and CDR2: SGHTA, FQGNSA.

The sequence was collected from a woman aged 55 to 70 with acute or convalescent COVID-19. V usage is TRBV7-2 and J usage is TRBJ1-4, with D unclear. The sequencing input was peripheral blood. CDR3 region: CASSLLAMGGGEKLFF. The CDR3 nucleotides are TGTGCCAGCAGCTTACTGGCAATGGGAGGAGGTGAAAAACTGTTTTTT. The full variable domain, with the rest looked up from reference TRBV7-2 and TRBJ1-4, is GAGVSQSPSNKVTEKGKDVELRCDPISGHTALYWYRQSLGQGLEFLIYFQGNSAPDKSGLPSDRFSAERTGGSVSTLTIQRTQQEDSAVYLCASSLLAMGGGEKLFFGSGTQLSVL.